This T cell receptor beta chain comes out of a study of T cell changes during pregnancy in multiple sclerosis. The table came from immunoSEQ multiplex PCR; TCRdb's copy has only in-frame clones and leaves some out. The table has 15,000 to 20,000 clones, 88% seen once. Germline CDR1 and CDR2: LNHDA and SQIVND (reference sequence). Trimming took 3 bases from V and 3 from J, leaving 14 bases between them. The CDR3 totals 16 residues. The sequence was collected from a female donor in good health, enrolled as a control in a pregnancy study. V usage is TRBV19 and J usage is TRBJ2-2; D may be TRBD2 (5 bases). The sample was CD4+ T cells from peripheral blood mononuclear cells, taken in the first trimester of pregnancy. The CDR3 sequence is CASSIEGQAYTGELFF. Written as DNA, the CDR3 is TGTGCCAGTAGTATTGAGGGTCAGGCGTACACCGGGGAGCTGTTTTTT.